The 29 T cell receptor beta chains given below trace back to one sample, sequenced in a study of T cell responses to AZD1222 COVID-19 vaccine. Measured with immunoSEQ multiplex PCR; TCRdb has only the in-frame clones, and not every one. The sample gives about 72,000 clones, over 75% of which show up once; about 24% is in the top ten. Sample: peripheral blood, taken on day 0 of AZD1222 vaccination. These TCRs come from an adult in good health.

This clone has just a few counts. The chain uses TRBV7-2 and TRBJ1-2; D is uncertain. V lost 1 base, J lost 7 bases, and 13 bases lay in between. This CDR3 spans 14 amino acids. Germline V gene lookup returns CDR1 SGHTA and CDR2 FQGNSA. Written as DNA, the CDR3 is TGTGCCAGCAGCTTAGAGTCGTCACAGTTTGGCTACACCTTC. Protein sequence: CASSLESSQFGYTF.

The V gene is TRBV6-5, the J gene TRBJ1-4, with D possibly TRBD1 on 5 matching bases. Trimming removed 8 bases from V and 3 bases from J, with 10 bases in between. CDR1 is MNHEY, CDR2 SVGAGI, per germline. The length of the CDR3 is 13 residues. CDR3 sequence: CASVGGANEKLFF. The CDR3, as DNA: TGTGCCAGCGTTGGGGGTGCTAATGAAAAACTGTTTTTT.

J is TRBJ2-5 and V is TRBV30, with D possibly TRBD2 on 6 matching bases. The length of the CDR3 is 13 residues. Germline CDR1 reads GTSNPN; CDR2 reads SVGIG (reference sequence). Trimming stripped 6 bases from V and 5 bases from J, with 16 bases between. Here the CDR3 reads CACGSRGWETQYF. The CDR3 bases are TGTGCCTGCGGTTCCCGGGGGTGGGAGACCCAGTACTTC.

This chain joins TRBV6-5 and TRBJ2-1, with TRBD1 matching over 8 bases. J gave up 6 bases and V 9 bases, and 7 bases lay outside the gene matches. The CDR3 is 13 residues long. Per germline, CDR1 MNHEY and CDR2 SVGAGI. The CDR3 DNA is TGTGCCAGTAAATATACAGGGGGCAATGAGCAGTTCTTC. It translates to CASKYTGGNEQFF.

This clone has only a few counts. V is TRBV6-5 and J is TRBJ1-6; D perhaps matches TRBD1 (6 bases). The V gene's germline CDR1 is MNHEY and CDR2 SVGAGI. The CDR3 is 14 amino acids. V dropped 6 bases and J dropped 9 bases, with 15 bases sitting between them. The CDR3 DNA reads as TGTGCCAGCAGCCAGCAGGGAGGGGGTTCACCCCTCCACTTT. It specifies CASSQQGGGSPLHF.

V gene TRBV6-4 combines with J gene TRBJ2-2; 9 bases align to TRBD2. This CDR3 has 15 residues. CDR1 is MRHNA and CDR2 is SNTAGT in the germline V gene. The trim removed 3 bases at V and 1 base at J, leaving 0 bases unmatched. The CDR3 protein is CASSELAGNTGELFF. CDR3 sequence (DNA): TGTGCCAGCAGTGAACTAGCGGGGAACACCGGGGAGCTGTTTTTT.

V is TRBV28 and J is TRBJ1-1, with no clear D. Germline CDR1 is MDHEN and CDR2 is SYDVKM. V dropped 10 bases and J dropped 3 bases, with 21 bases sitting between them. The CDR3 extends over 15 amino acids. In nucleotides, the CDR3 is TGTGCCACCCACGAAGTTGGGTCTTGGGACACTGAAGCTTTCTTT. This sequence encodes CATHEVGSWDTEAFF.

This rearrangement joins TRBV4-3 to TRBJ1-1, with unresolved D. Germline V gene data show CDR1 as LGHNA and CDR2 as YSLEER. This CDR3 contains 13 residues. Trimming left V 0 bases short and J 3 bases short, with 5 bases between. CDR3 residues: CASSQDEDTEAFF. Here the CDR3 DNA reads TGCGCCAGCAGCCAAGATGAGGACACTGAAGCTTTCTTT.

The CDR3 DNA reads TGCGCCAGCAGTGATTCCCAGCGGAACTATGGCTACACCTTC. Protein: CASSDSQRNYGYTF. The rearrangement links TRBV10-2 to TRBJ1-2; D is unresolved. The CDR3 is 14 residues long. Trimming took off 3 bases at V and 2 bases at J, with 10 bases between the two ends. Germline loops: CDR1 WSHSY, CDR2 SAAADI.

The CDR3 region has the DNA TGTGCCAGTCAAGACAGGACGTACACTGAAGCTTTCTTT. Translated, it gives CASQDRTYTEAFF. The rearrangement uses TRBV19 and TRBJ1-1, with a tentative D call TRBD1 (6 bases). Germline V gives CDR1 LNHDA, CDR2 SQIVND (reference sequence). The CDR3 sequence is 13 residues long. V shed 8 bases and J shed 3 bases, with 13 bases lying between them. Complete variable domain (other parts from reference TRBV19 and TRBJ1-1): DGGITQSPKYLFRKEGQNVTLSCEQNLNHDAMYWYRQDPGQGLRLIYYSQIVNDFQKGDIAEGYSVSREKKESFPLTVTSAQKNPTAFYLCASQDRTYTEAFFGQGTRLTVV.

This clone was seen only once. The CDR3 protein is CASGLDDYYEQYF. The CDR3 region has the DNA TGTGCTAGTGGTTTGGACGATTACTACGAGCAGTACTTC. The gene calls are TRBV12-5 and TRBJ2-7, with no clear D. The V gene lost 1 base and the J gene lost 3 bases, with 7 bases spanning the gap. The CDR3 has 13 amino acids. Germline CDR1 LGHNT, CDR2 FRNRAP.

The chain recombines TRBV11-2 with TRBJ1-1; D is unclear. Per the germline V gene, CDR1 is SGHAT and CDR2 is FQNNGV. Trimming left V 2 bases short and J 4 bases short, with 8 bases between. The CDR3 totals 13 residues. CDR3 region: CASSLSWSTEAFF. The CDR3 bases are TGTGCCAGCAGCTTATCCTGGAGCACTGAAGCTTTCTTT.

The V gene is TRBV30, the J gene TRBJ1-1; tentatively, D is TRBD1 (5 bases). Looked up from germline, CDR1 is GTSNPN and CDR2 is SVGIG (reference sequence). The CDR3 covers 13 residues. The V gene lost 0 bases and the J gene lost 7 bases, with 12 bases spanning the gap. CDR3 in amino acids: CAWSVVRASEAFF. CDR3 nucleotide sequence: TGTGCCTGGAGTGTAGTCAGGGCCAGTGAAGCTTTCTTT.

This sequence joins TRBV5-6 and TRBJ1-1; possibly TRBD1 for D (6 bases). V gave up 4 bases and J gave up 2 bases, with 9 bases separating them. This CDR3 has 13 residues. Germline V gene data show CDR1 as SGHDT and CDR2 as YYEEEE. CDR3 sequence (DNA): TGTGCCAGCAGCCTCAGGGGAAACACTGAAGCTTTCTTT. This sequence encodes CASSLRGNTEAFF.

The rearrangement links TRBV24-1 to TRBJ1-1, with D possibly TRBD1 on 5 matching bases. The CDR3 extends over 14 amino acids. The germline V gene encodes CDR1 KGHDR and CDR2 SFDVKD. Trimming left V 3 bases short and J 7 bases short, with 14 bases between. Written as DNA, the CDR3 is TGTGCCACCAGTGATGGGGGACGGATTCTTGAAGCTTTCTTT. Translating gives CATSDGGRILEAFF.

This sequence joins TRBV27 and TRBJ1-2, with D possibly matching TRBD1 (5 bases). Per the germline V gene, CDR1 is MNHEY and CDR2 is SMNVEV (reference sequence). The CDR3 covers 12 residues. V dropped 6 bases and J dropped 2 bases, with 7 bases sitting between them. CDR3 residues: CASRGVNYGYTF. The CDR3 DNA reads TGTGCCAGCAGGGGGGTGAACTATGGCTACACCTTC.

V is TRBV30 and J is TRBJ1-1; TRBD1 aligns across 7 bases. The V segment lost 5 bases and the J segment 5 bases; nucleotides outside the gene matches: 5. CDR1 and CDR2 from the germline V gene are GTSNPN and SVGIG (reference sequence). The CDR3 contains 12 residues. The CDR3 here is CAWDTGATEAFF. In DNA form, the CDR3 reads TGTGCCTGGGACACAGGGGCTACTGAAGCTTTCTTT. Complete variable domain (other parts from reference TRBV30 and TRBJ1-1): SQTIHQWPATLVQPVGSPLSLECTVEGTSNPNLYWYRQAAGRGLQLLFYSVGIGQISSEVPQNLSASRPQDRQFILSSKKLLLSDSGFYLCAWDTGATEAFFGQGTRLTVV.

The chain joins TRBV2 to TRBJ1-6, with D possibly TRBD1 on 6 matching bases. Germline V gene lookup returns CDR1 SNHLY and CDR2 FYNNEI. The CDR3 length is 12 residues. Trimming removed 6 bases at V and 9 bases at J, with 9 bases between. This CDR3 is CASRGGGSPLHF. For the CDR3, the DNA is TGTGCCAGCAGGGGGGGCGGTTCACCCCTCCACTTT.

J is TRBJ2-1 and V is TRBV18; D not certain. The germline gives CDR1 KGHSH, CDR2 LQKENI. V lost 1 base and J lost 8, with 12 bases in between. The CDR3 is 14 amino acids. This CDR3 is CASSPLDGWDEQFF. Written as DNA, the CDR3 is TGTGCCAGCTCACCACTGGACGGGTGGGATGAGCAGTTCTTC.

The chain joins TRBV19 to TRBJ2-7, with unresolved D. The CDR3 contains 13 residues. CDR1 is LNHDA and CDR2 is SQIVND in the germline V gene (reference sequence). The V end was cut by 7 bases, the J end by 2 bases, with 12 bases between. This CDR3 is CASKSAATYEQYF. Written as DNA, the CDR3 is TGTGCCAGTAAGTCGGCAGCAACCTACGAGCAGTACTTC.

The chain carries TRBV12-3 or TRBV12-4 and TRBJ1-2; no definite D call. The CDR3 contains 13 residues. V was cut by 6 bases and J by 8 bases, with 16 bases left in between. The CDR3 bases are TGTGCCAGCAGCCAGGACGGCCTTGGGGGCTACACCTTC. The encoded protein is CASSQDGLGGYTF.

The CDR3 DNA reads TGTGCCAGTGGGACAGGACAAACCGGGGAGCTGTTTTTT. Its translation is CASGTGQTGELFF. The chain links TRBV27 to TRBJ2-2; 8 positions agree with TRBD1. J lost 5 bases, V lost 9 bases, and 5 bases had no gene match. The CDR3 sequence is 13 residues long. Per germline, CDR1 MNHEY and CDR2 SMNVEV (reference sequence).

This clone was detected once. This chain connects TRBV3-1 (or the pseudogene TRBV3-2) to TRBJ1-4; 8 positions match TRBD1. This CDR3 region has 16 residues. The V and J ends lost 4 bases and 3 bases, in that order; junction bases with no gene match: 7. CDR1 is LGHDT and CDR2 is YNNKEL in the germline V gene (reference sequence). CDR3 loop: CASSRGTGGPNEKLFF. The CDR3 DNA reads as TGTGCCAGCAGCCGCGGCACAGGGGGACCTAATGAAAAACTGTTTTTT.

This chain uses TRBV6-5 with TRBJ2-7; D is possibly TRBD1 (6 bases). This CDR3 is 12 amino acids long. The ends were cut back, 5 bases at V and 7 bases at J, with 12 bases in the middle. Looked up from germline, CDR1 is MNHEY and CDR2 is SVGAGI. The CDR3 region is CASSRQGREQYF. The CDR3 DNA sequence: TGTGCCAGCAGTCGGCAGGGGCGGGAGCAGTACTTC.

In DNA, the CDR3 is TGCGCCAGCAGCCATGCCTACAGGACTTCCCGCACAGATACGCAGTATTTT. It codes for CASSHAYRTSRTDTQYF. The gene calls are TRBV4-1 and TRBJ2-3; TRBD1 or TRBD2 may be the D gene (5 bases each). V was shortened by 3 bases and J by 1 base, with 17 bases between the two germline ends. The length of the CDR3 is 17 residues. Germline V gives CDR1 MGHRA, CDR2 YSYEKL.

This sequence joins TRBV2 and TRBJ1-1; possible D gene TRBD1, 5 bases. The CDR3 has 14 amino acids. Trimming took 5 bases from V and 5 from J, leaving 15 bases between them. In germline, CDR1 is SNHLY, CDR2 FYNNEI. CDR3 coding DNA: TGTGCCAGCAGTCGTTCCAGGGAGGAGACTGAAGCTTTCTTT. Translated: CASSRSREETEAFF.

This chain connects TRBV5-1 to TRBJ1-5; 8 bases map to TRBD1. The germline CDR1 and CDR2 sequences are SGHRS and YFSETQ. V was pared by 0 bases and J by 7 bases, with 3 bases of the junction left unmatched. The length of the CDR3 is 14 residues. CDR3 sequence reads: CASSLGQGAQPQHF. The DNA of the CDR3 is TGCGCCAGCAGCTTGGGGCAGGGGGCCCAGCCCCAGCATTTT.

This clone was detected only once. V usage is TRBV6-5 and J usage is TRBJ1-2; D not resolved. The germline V and J ends were trimmed by 3 bases and 0 bases, with 5 bases remaining between them. The germline V gene encodes CDR1 MNHEY and CDR2 SVGAGI. CDR3 length equals 13 residues. CDR3 region: CASSYSANYGYTF. The CDR3, as DNA: TGTGCCAGCAGTTATTCTGCTAACTATGGCTACACCTTC.

The chain recombines TRBV7-2 with TRBJ2-7, with no clear D. CDR3 length: 11 amino acids. CDR1 SGHTA and CDR2 FQGNSA come from the germline V gene. V lost 1 base, J lost 5 bases, and 3 bases lay in between. The CDR3 nucleotides are TGTGCCAGCAGCTTAGGGGACGAGCAGTACTTC. Translated, it gives CASSLGDEQYF.